This T cell receptor beta chain was sequenced during a study of identical twins. Looked up from germline, CDR1 is MNHEY and CDR2 is SMNVEV (reference sequence). This CDR3 comprises 15 residues. V was clipped by 5 bases and J by 1 base; unmatched bases: 5. Study-level points and caveats: Reduced insertions were recorded for abundant cord blood beta clonotypes, with no such pattern in memory repertoires. For zero-insertion analyses, partial confounding could come from invariant MAIT and iNKT cells. Twins showed weaker excess sharing in their beta out-of-frame sequences.

This clonotype was counted only a few times. What it binds is unknown. TCRdb used MiXCR to reprocess the 5' RACE reads, holding one entry per CDR3 protein. This sample has 1.5 million to 2 million distinct CDR3 sequences, with 32% found just once. What was sequenced was cord blood. This TCR was sampled from a newborn girl in good health. V usage is TRBV27 and J usage is TRBJ2-7; TRBD2 matches 10 bases. The CDR3 sequence is CASSPSGRWSYEQYF. The CDR3 region has the DNA TGTGCCAGCAGTCCTAGCGGGAGATGGTCCTACGAGCAGTACTTC.